This T cell receptor (beta chain) was sequenced for a study of identifying expanded T cells in peripheral blood. Notes on the study in general: Clone count variance between roughly two-week samples rose with total template count. About 1.2 clones differed between technical replicates, versus about 15 and 19 over time.

No infections or other immune events were documented during collection. Data came from immunoSEQ multiplex PCR; TCRdb stores just in-frame clones and leaves some out. The sample consists of 100,000 to 150,000 clones, around nine tenths of them appearing once. As for this clone: Antigen specificity is unknown.

Sequencing was performed on blood. The origin of this receptor is a person between 18 and 75 years old in good health.

CDR3 in amino acids: CASSAQGIGYEQYF. The DNA for the CDR3 is TGTGCCAGCAGCGCTCAGGGTATTGGCTACGAGCAGTACTTC. The gene calls are TRBV7-9 and TRBJ2-7; possible D gene TRBD1, 5 bases. The CDR3 extends over 14 amino acids. The germline gives CDR1 SEHNR, CDR2 FQNEAQ (reference sequence). Trimming removed 5 bases from V and 3 bases from J, with 14 bases in between.